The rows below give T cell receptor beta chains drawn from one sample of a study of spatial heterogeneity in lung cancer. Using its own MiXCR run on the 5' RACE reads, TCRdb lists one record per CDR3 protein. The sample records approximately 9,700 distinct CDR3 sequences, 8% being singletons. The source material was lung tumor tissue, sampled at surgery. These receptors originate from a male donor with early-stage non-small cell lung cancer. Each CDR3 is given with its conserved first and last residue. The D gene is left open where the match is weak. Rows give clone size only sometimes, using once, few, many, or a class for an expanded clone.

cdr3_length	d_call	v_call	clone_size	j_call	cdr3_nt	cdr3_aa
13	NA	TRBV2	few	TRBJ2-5	TGTGCCAGCACCCGGGGCAGGGGAGAGACCCAGTACTTC	CASTRGRGETQYF
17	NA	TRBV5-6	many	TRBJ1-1	TGTGCCAGCAGTTTTTCAATTCTCCCGGGGGCCCGCACTGAAGCTTTCTTT	CASSFSILPGARTEAFF
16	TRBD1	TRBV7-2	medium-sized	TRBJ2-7	TGTGCCAGCAGCTTAGGAACCCGGGGACAGGGGCGCGAGCAGTACTTC	CASSLGTRGQGREQYF
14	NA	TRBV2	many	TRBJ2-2	TGTGCCAGCAGTGAAGGACTACTCGCCGGGGAGCTGTTTTTT	CASSEGLLAGELFF
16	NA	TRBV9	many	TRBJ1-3	TGTGCCAGCAGCGTAGCCCCATCAGGGGATGGAAACACCATATATTTT	CASSVAPSGDGNTIYF
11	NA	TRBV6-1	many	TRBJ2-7	TGTGCCACCTACTATAGTGGGGAGCAGTACTTC	CATYYSGEQYF
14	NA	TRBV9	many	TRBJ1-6	TGTGCCAGCAGCGTAAGTGACGAGCGGTCACCCCTCCACTTT	CASSVSDERSPLHF
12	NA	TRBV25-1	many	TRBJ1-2	TGTGCCAGCAGTGAGGGACTAATAGGCTACACCTTC	CASSEGLIGYTF
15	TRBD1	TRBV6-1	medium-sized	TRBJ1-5	TGTGCCAGCAGTGAACTAGGGGGCGGGAATCAGCCCCAGCATTTT	CASSELGGGNQPQHF
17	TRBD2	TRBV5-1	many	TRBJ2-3	TGCGCCAGCAGCCCGGGACTAGCGGGGGGCCTCACAGATACGCAGTATTTT	CASSPGLAGGLTDTQYF
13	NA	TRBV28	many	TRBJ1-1	TGTGCCAGCAGTTTAATCGGGAGGGCTGAAGCTTTCTTT	CASSLIGRAEAFF
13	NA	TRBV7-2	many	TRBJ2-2	TGTGCCAGCAGCTTAATCCTCACTGGGGAGCTGTTTTTT	CASSLILTGELFF
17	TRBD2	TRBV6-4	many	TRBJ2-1	TGTGCCAGAGAGCGGGGGGTCCTTGGAGGGTCCTACAATGAGCAGTTCTTC	CARERGVLGGSYNEQFF
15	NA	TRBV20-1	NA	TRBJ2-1	TGCAGTGCTCCTACCCACGGGGGGCTGTACAATGAGCAGTTCTTC	CSAPTHGGLYNEQFF
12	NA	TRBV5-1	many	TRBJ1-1	TGCGCCAGCCGGACAGTGAACACTGAAGCTTTCTTT	CASRTVNTEAFF
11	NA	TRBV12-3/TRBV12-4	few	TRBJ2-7	TGTGCCAACGCGAAGATGTACGAGCAGTACTTC	CANAKMYEQYF
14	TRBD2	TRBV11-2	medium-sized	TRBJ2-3	TGTGCCAGCAGCTTGAGCGGGGGCACAGATACGCAGTATTTT	CASSLSGGTDTQYF
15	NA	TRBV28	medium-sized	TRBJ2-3	TGTGCCAGCAGCCCCAGGGTTTTTCAGACGGATACGCAGTATTTT	CASSPRVFQTDTQYF
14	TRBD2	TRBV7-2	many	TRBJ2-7	TGTGCCAGCAGCCCGGGACTAGCGGGAGGCCCGCAGTACTTC	CASSPGLAGGPQYF
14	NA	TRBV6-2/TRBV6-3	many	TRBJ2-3	TGTGCCAGCAGTTCACCGGGAAGCACAGATACGCAGTATTTT	CASSSPGSTDTQYF
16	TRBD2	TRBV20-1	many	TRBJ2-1	TGCAGTGCCCGACGACTAGCGGGGGGGTCCTACAATGAGCAGTTCTTC	CSARRLAGGSYNEQFF
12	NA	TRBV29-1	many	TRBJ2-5	TGCAGCACGAAGCAGTACCAAGAGACCCAGTACTTC	CSTKQYQETQYF
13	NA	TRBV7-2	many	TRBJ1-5	TGTGCCAGCAGCCGACAGTCCAATCAGCCCCAGCATTTT	CASSRQSNQPQHF
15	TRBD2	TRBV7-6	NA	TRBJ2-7	TGTGCCAGCAGCTTAGCGGGCGGGAGCCCCTACGAGCAGTACTTC	CASSLAGGSPYEQYF
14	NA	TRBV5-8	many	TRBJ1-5	TGTGCCAGCGCCCCCCATCAGGGGAGCCAGCCCCAGCATTTT	CASAPHQGSQPQHF
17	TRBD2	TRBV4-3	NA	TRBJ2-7	TGCGCCAGCAGCCAAGATGTCCGGAGCGGGGGGGCAGGCGAGCAGTACTTC	CASSQDVRSGGAGEQYF